The 15 T cell receptor beta chains reported below all come from one sample, sequenced in a study of shared clonotypes between healthy human individuals (dated by TCRdb to 2018 to 2021). Library preparation was by the immunoSEQ multiplex PCR assay. The immuneACCESS repertoire file appears here via TCRdb, limited to in-frame rearrangements. These files lack a portion of the clones; in checked studies, under half of the deficit traces to unresolved V genes, and the cause of the others is not known. Within this sample are some 1,600,000 clones, with under 99% of them counted one time only. The ten largest clones represent roughly 0.42% of the sample. The material sequenced was naive CD4+ T cells sorted from blood. Taken with the paper, the label for cell subset or site translates to: CD45RA+ positively selected. These receptors were collected from a man aged 30 to 39 in good health.

This chain links TRBV19 with TRBJ2-5; 7 bases are shared with TRBD1. Per the germline V gene, CDR1 is LNHDA and CDR2 is SQIVND (reference sequence). The CDR3 has 16 residues. Unmatched junction bases numbered 12, after V lost 6 bases and J lost 2 bases. The CDR3 loop reads CASSNTMRQGQETQYF. The CDR3 coding sequence is TGTGCCAGTAGCAATACCATGAGACAGGGACAAGAGACCCAGTACTTC. The full variable domain, with the rest looked up from reference TRBV19 and TRBJ2-5, is DGGITQSPKYLFRKEGQNVTLSCEQNLNHDAMYWYRQDPGQGLRLIYYSQIVNDFQKGDIAEGYSVSREKKESFPLTVTSAQKNPTAFYLCASSNTMRQGQETQYFGPGTRLLVL.

The gene calls are TRBV6-5 and TRBJ2-5; D gene unclear. There are 15 residues in the CDR3. CDR1 is MNHEY, CDR2 SVGAGI, per germline. V dropped 0 bases and J dropped 2 bases, with 10 bases sitting between them. The CDR3 loop is CASSYSELMQETQYF. The CDR3 DNA reads as TGTGCCAGCAGTTACTCTGAACTCATGCAAGAGACCCAGTACTTC.

This chain connects TRBV9 to TRBJ2-2; no clear D gene. This CDR3 has 14 residues. Per the germline V gene, CDR1 is SGDLS and CDR2 is YYNGEE. Trimming stripped 0 bases from V and 2 bases from J, with 5 bases between. The CDR3 DNA is TGTGCCAGCAGCGTAGGGATCAACACCGGGGAGCTGTTTTTT. Translated: CASSVGINTGELFF.

The V and J genes are TRBV18 and TRBJ1-4; TRBD1 is a possible D gene (6 bases). The CDR3 is 15 amino acids. The V and J ends lost 5 bases and 4 bases respectively, with 14 bases between them. Germline assignment: CDR1 KGHSH and CDR2 LQKENI. The CDR3 loop reads CASSDTGSLNEKLFF. CDR3 sequence (DNA): TGTGCCAGCTCAGACACAGGGAGCCTTAATGAAAAACTGTTTTTT.

V is TRBV9 and J is TRBJ1-1; D is ambiguous. Germline CDR1 and CDR2: SGDLS and YYNGEE. V gave up 4 bases and J gave up 2 bases, with 21 bases separating them. This CDR3 is built from 17 residues. Here the CDR3 reads CASSPASGALTNTEAFF. CDR3 coding DNA: TGTGCCAGCAGCCCAGCTTCCGGAGCCTTGACAAACACTGAAGCTTTCTTT.

The chain is built from TRBV5-1 and TRBJ2-6; TRBD2 matches 7 bases. This CDR3 contains 19 residues. In germline, CDR1 is SGHRS, CDR2 YFSETQ. The V and J ends lost 0 bases and 0 bases, in that order; junction bases with no gene match: 9. The CDR3 is CASSLDVAGPGSGANVLTF. In DNA, the CDR3 is TGCGCCAGCAGCTTGGATGTAGCGGGCCCTGGCTCTGGGGCCAACGTCCTGACTTTC.

The chain is built from TRBV16 and TRBJ1-4; no clear D. The ends were cut back, 4 bases at V and 7 bases at J, with 10 bases in the middle. Germline loops: CDR1 KGHSY, CDR2 FQNENV. The CDR3 is 13 amino acids. The CDR3 DNA is TGTGCCAGCAGCCTATCCCCTTTTGAAAAACTGTTTTTT. This codes for CASSLSPFEKLFF.

Regarding this clone: This specimen includes other DNA sequences encoding the same CDR3. This chain joins TRBV29-1 and TRBJ2-5; the D call may be TRBD1 or TRBD2 (7 bases each). Trimming removed 5 bases at V and 4 bases at J, with 11 bases between. From germline, CDR1 is SQVTM and CDR2 ANQGSEA. The CDR3 is 12 amino acids. The CDR3 DNA is TGCAGCGTTACAGGGGAGGGAGAGACCCAGTACTTC. Translated, it gives CSVTGEGETQYF.

The V call is TRBV18, the J call TRBJ2-7; 10 nucleotides align to TRBD2. This CDR3 contains 17 residues. With 3 bases clipped from V and 3 bases from J, the junction kept 11 bases outside the gene matches. Germline V gene sequence: CDR1 KGHSH, CDR2 LQKENI. The DNA for the CDR3 is TGTGCCAGCTCACCTCTCAGCGGGAGGGCCTCCAACTACGAGCAGTACTTC. Amino acid sequence: CASSPLSGRASNYEQYF. Using reference TRBV18 and TRBJ2-7 for the parts outside the CDR3, the full variable domain is NAGVMQNPRHLVRRRGQEARLRCSPMKGHSHVYWYRQLPEEGLKFMVYLQKENIIDESGMPKERFSAEFPKEGPSILRIQQVVRGDSAAYFCASSPLSGRASNYEQYFGPGTRLTVT.

The chain employs TRBV21-1 and TRBJ1-3; the table's D call TRBD1 went unverified against the DNA. TRBV21-1 is a known pseudogene. The CDR3 runs to 16 residues. CDR3: CASSIGQTHSGNTIYF. The DNA of the CDR3 is TGTGCCAGCAGCATCGGACAGACACACTCTGGAAACACCATATATTTT.

Turning to this clone: The sample carries other DNA sequences with the same CDR3. The chain employs TRBV6-5 and TRBJ1-5; no clear D gene. Looked up from germline, CDR1 is MNHEY and CDR2 is SVGAGI. V was trimmed by 3 bases and J by 0 bases, leaving 3 bases between them. The length of the CDR3 is 13 residues. The CDR3 DNA follows: TGTGCCAGCAGTTATAATAGCAATCAGCCCCAGCATTTT. Translated, it gives CASSYNSNQPQHF.

The CDR3 nucleotides are TGTGCCAGCAGCTTAGACCCCGTCCCCCGGGATACGCAGTATTTT. As protein: CASSLDPVPRDTQYF. This chain joins TRBV11-2 and TRBJ2-3; D is ambiguous. Trimming cost V 0 bases and J 6 bases, with 13 bases left between them. Germline values: CDR1 SGHAT, CDR2 FQNNGV. This CDR3 region has 15 residues.

The rearrangement links TRBV15 to TRBJ2-7; D uncertain. V was shortened by 0 bases and J by 3 bases, with 24 bases between the two germline ends. This CDR3 comprises 19 residues. Germline V gene data show CDR1 as LNHNV and CDR2 as YYDKDF (reference sequence). The CDR3 nucleotides are TGTGCCACCAGCAGAGATCCCCGACCCCTAAAGTCCAGGTTCTACGAGCAGTACTTC. Amino acid sequence: CATSRDPRPLKSRFYEQYF.

The chain joins TRBV29-1 to TRBJ2-2, with D possibly TRBD1 on 6 matching bases. This CDR3 is built from 14 residues. The germline V gene has CDR1 SQVTM and CDR2 ANQGSEA. The V end was cut by 7 bases, the J end by 2 bases, with 14 bases between. This CDR3 reads CSARTDLNTGELFF. The DNA for the CDR3 is TGCAGCGCACGGACAGATCTTAACACCGGGGAGCTGTTTTTT.

The chain uses TRBV5-1 and TRBJ1-4; D is perhaps TRBD1 (5 bases). The CDR3 has 15 amino acids. Trimming stripped 4 bases from V and 0 bases from J, with 10 bases between. In germline, CDR1 is SGHRS, CDR2 YFSETQ. The CDR3 bases are TGCGCCAGCAGCACCACAGGAGCAACTAATGAAAAACTGTTTTTT. It specifies CASSTTGATNEKLFF.